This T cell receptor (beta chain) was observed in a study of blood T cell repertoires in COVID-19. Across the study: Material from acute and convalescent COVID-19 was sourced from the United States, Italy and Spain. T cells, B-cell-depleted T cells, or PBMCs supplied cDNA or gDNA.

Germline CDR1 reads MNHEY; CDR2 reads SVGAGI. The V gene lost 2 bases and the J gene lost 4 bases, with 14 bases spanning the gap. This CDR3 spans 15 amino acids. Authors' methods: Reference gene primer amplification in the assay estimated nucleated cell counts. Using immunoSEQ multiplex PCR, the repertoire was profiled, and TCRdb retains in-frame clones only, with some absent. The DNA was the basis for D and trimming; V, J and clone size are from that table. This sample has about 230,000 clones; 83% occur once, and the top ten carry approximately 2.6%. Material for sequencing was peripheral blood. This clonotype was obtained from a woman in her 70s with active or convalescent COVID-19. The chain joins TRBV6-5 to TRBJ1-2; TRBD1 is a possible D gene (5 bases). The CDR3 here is CASSYRSGAIYGYTF. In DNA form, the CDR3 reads TGTGCCAGCAGTTACCGGAGTGGGGCTATCTATGGCTACACCTTC.